This TCR beta chain was profiled in a study of Ad26.COV2.S vaccination and SARS-CoV-2 variants. Overall study: Donor was assigned to the Ad26.COV2.S arm of trial COV1001.

CDR3 length equals 15 residues. The V gene's germline CDR1 is MNHEY and CDR2 SVGEGT. Trimming stripped 2 bases from V and 4 bases from J, with 14 bases between. The method was immunoSEQ multiplex PCR; TCRdb's version includes in-frame clones alone and lacks a portion of them. The sample consists of hundreds of thousands of clones, roughly 90% of them appearing once. Treatment indicated: 15 to 20 received Ad26.COV2.S at low or high dose, single or two shots; 5 received placebo; per-sample allocation not given. Sampling occurred on day 63 after the first vaccine or placebo injection. An adult of 18-55 years in Boston served as donor. Expressing Wuhan-strain SARS-CoV-2 spike, an Ad26 vector served as the vaccine.

The J gene is TRBJ1-2, the V gene TRBV6-2 or TRBV6-3; no definite D call. Sequenced here: peripheral blood, sampled in a trial of Ad26.COV2.S vaccine versus placebo. The TCR sequence derives from a person between 18 and 59 years old who received the Ad26.COV2.S COVID-19 vaccine or a placebo. The chain's CDR3 is CASSYGSVGVYGYTF. Written as DNA, the CDR3 is TGTGCCAGCAGTTACGGTTCGGTGGGAGTCTATGGCTACACCTTC.